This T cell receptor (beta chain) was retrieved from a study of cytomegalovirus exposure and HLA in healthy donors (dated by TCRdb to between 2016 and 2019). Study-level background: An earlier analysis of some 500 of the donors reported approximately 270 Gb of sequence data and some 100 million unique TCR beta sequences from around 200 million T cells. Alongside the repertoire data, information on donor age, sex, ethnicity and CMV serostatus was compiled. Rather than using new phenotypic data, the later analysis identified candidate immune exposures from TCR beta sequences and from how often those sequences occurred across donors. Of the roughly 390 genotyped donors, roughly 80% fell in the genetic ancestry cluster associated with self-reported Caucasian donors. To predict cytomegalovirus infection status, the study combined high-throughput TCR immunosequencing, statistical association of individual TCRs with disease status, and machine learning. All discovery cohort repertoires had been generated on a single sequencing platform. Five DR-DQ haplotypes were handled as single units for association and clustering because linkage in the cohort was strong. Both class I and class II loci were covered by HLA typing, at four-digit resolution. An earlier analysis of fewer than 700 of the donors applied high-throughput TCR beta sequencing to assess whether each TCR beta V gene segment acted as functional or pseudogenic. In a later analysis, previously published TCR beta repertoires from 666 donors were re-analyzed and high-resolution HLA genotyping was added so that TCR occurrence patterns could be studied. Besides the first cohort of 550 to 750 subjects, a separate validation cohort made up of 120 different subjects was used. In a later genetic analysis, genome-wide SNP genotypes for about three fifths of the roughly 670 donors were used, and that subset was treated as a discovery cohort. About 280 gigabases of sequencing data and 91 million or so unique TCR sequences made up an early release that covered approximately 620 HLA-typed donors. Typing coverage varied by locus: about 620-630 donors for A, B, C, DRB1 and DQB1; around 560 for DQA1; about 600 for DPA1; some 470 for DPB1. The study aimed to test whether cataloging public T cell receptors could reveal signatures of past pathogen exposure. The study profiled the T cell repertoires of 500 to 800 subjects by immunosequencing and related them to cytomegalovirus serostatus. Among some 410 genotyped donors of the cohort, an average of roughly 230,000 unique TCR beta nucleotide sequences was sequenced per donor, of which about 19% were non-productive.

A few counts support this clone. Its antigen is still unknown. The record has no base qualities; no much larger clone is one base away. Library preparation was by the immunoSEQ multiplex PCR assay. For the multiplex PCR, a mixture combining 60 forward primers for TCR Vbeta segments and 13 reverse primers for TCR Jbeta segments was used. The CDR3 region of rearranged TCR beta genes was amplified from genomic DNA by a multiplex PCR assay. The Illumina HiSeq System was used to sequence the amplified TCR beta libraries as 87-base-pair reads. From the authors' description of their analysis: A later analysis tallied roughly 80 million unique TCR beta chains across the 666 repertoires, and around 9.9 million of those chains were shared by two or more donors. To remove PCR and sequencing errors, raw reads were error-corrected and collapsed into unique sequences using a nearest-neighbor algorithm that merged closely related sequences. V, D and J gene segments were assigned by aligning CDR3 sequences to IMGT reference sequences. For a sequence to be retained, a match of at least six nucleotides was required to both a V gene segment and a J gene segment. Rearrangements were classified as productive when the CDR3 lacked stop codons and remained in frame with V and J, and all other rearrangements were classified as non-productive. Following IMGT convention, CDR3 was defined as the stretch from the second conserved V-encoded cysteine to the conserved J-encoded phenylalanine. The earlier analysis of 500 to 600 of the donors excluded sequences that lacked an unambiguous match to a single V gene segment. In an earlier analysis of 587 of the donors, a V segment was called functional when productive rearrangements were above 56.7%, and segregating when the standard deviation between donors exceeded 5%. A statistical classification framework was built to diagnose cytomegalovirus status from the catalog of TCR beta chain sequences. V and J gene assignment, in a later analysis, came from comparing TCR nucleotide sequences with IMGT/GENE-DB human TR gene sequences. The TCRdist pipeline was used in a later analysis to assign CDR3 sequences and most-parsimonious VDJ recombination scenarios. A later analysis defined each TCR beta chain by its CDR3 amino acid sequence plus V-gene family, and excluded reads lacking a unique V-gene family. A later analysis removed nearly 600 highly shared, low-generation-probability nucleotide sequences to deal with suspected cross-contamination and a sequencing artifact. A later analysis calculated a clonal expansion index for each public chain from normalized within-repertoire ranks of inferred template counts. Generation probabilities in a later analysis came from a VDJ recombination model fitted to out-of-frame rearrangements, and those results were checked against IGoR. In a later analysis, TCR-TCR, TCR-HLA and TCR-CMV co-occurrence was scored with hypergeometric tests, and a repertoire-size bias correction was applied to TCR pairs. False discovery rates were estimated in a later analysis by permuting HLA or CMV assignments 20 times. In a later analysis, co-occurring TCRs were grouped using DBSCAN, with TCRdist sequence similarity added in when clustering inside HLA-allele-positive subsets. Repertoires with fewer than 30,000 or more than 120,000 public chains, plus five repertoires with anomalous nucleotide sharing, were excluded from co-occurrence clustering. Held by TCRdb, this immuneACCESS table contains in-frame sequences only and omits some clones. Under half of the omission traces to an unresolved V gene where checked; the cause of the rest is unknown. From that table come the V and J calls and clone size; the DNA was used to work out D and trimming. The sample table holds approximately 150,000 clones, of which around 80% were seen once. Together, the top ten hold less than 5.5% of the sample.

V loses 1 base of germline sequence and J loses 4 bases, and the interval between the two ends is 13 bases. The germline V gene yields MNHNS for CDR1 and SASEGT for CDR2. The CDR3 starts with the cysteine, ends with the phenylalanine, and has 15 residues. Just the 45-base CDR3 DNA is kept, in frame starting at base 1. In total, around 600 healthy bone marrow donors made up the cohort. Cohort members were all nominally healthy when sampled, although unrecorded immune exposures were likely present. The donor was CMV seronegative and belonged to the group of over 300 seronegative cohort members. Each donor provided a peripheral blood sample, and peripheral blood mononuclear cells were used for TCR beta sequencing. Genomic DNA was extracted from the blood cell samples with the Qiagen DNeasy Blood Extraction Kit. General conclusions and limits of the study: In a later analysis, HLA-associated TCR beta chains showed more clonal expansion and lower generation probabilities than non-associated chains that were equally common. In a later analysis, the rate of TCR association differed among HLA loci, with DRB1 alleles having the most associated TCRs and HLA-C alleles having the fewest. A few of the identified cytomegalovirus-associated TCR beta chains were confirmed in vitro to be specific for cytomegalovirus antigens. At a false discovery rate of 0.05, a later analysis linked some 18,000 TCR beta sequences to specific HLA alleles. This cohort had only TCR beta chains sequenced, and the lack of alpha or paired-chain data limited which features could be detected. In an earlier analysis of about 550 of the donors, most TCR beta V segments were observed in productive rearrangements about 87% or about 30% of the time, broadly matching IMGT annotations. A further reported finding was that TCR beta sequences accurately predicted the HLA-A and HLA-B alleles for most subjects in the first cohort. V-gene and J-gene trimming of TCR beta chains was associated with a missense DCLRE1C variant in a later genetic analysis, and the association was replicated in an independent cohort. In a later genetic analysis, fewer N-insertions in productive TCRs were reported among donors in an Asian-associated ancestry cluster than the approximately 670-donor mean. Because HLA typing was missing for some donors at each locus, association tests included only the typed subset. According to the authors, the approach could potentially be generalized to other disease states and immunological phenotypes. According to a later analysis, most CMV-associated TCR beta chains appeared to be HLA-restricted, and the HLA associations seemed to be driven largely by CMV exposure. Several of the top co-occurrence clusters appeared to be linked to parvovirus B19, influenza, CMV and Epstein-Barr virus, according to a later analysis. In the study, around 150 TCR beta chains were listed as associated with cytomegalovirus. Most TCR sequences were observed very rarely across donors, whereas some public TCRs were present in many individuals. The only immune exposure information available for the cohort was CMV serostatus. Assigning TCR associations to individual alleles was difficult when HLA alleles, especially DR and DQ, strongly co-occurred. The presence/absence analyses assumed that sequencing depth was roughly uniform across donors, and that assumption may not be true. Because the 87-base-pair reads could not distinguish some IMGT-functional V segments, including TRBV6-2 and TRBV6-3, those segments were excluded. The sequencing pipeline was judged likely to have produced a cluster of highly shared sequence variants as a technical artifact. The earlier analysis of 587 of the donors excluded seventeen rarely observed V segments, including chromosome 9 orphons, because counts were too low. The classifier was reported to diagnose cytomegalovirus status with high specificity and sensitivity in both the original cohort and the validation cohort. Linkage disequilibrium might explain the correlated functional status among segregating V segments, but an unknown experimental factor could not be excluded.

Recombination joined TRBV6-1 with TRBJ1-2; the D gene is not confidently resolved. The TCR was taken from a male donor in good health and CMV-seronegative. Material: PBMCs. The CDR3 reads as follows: CASSEVDGGRYGYTF. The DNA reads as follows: TGTGCCAGCAGTGAAGTTGACGGCGGGCGCTATGGCTACACCTTC.